This T cell receptor (beta chain) was sequenced in a study of tumor and adjacent non-tumor tissue in lung cancer. The CDR3 is 14 amino acids. Germline assignment: CDR1 MNHNS and CDR2 SASEGT. With V trimmed by 7 bases and J by 3 bases, 3 bases remained unmatched. This sample's RNA came from whole unsorted tissue. Three rounds of nested PCR, following a modified ARM-PCR protocol, produced the TCRbeta library. Using its own MiXCR run on the multiplex PCR reads, TCRdb lists one record per CDR3 protein. The repertoire consists of 77,000 or so distinct CDR3 sequences, with over 75% occurring once and the leading ten covering about 12%.

The clonotype was recovered from a woman aged 45-65 years with non-small cell lung cancer. The sequenced sample was lung tumor tissue. J is TRBJ2-3 and V is TRBV6-1; 11 bases map to TRBD2. The CDR3 region is CASMTSGETDTQYF. The CDR3, as DNA: TGTGCCAGCATGACTAGCGGGGAGACAGATACGCAGTATTTT.